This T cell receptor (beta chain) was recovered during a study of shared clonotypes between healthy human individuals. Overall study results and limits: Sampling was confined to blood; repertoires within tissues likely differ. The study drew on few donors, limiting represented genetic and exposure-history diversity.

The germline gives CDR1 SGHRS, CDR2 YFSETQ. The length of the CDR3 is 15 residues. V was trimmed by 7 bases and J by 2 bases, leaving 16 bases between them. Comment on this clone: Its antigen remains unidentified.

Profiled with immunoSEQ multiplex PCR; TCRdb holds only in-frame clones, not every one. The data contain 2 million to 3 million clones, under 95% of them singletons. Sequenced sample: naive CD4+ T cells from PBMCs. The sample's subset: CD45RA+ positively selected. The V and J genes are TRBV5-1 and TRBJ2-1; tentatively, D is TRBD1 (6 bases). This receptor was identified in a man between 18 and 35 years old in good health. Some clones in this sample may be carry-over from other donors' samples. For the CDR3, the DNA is TGCGCCAGCCGGGACACCTTCTCCCCCTACAATGAGCAGTTCTTC. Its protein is CASRDTFSPYNEQFF.